These T cell receptor beta chains were read from a single sample in a study of cytomegalovirus exposure and HLA in healthy donors. Assay: immunoSEQ multiplex PCR; the TCRdb copy retains only in-frame clones and omits some. This table holds around 210,000 clones, roughly 80% found once. The sequenced material came from PBMCs. The receptors were sampled from a man aged 45 to 65 in good health and CMV-seronegative. The CDR3 runs from the conserved cysteine through the conserved F or W. D genes are given only for firm matches. Clone size, where shown, is once, few, many, or a class for clones that have expanded.

d_call j_call v_call cdr3_length clone_size cdr3_nt cdr3_aa
TRBD1 TRBJ2-1 TRBV5-1 14 . TGCGCCAGCAACCGGGACAGGGTCGACAATGAGCAGTTCTTC CASNRDRVDNEQFF
TRBD1 TRBJ1-4 TRBV2 15 . TGTGCCAGCAGTGAGTGGGGGACAGGGCATGAAAAACTGTTTTTT CASSEWGTGHEKLFF
. TRBJ2-3 TRBV9 16 . TGTGCCAGCAGCGTGGGAGCCCAGGCTAGCACAGATACGCAGTATTTT CASSVGAQASTDTQYF
. TRBJ1-1 TRBV29-1 12 . TGCAGCGTCTCCACAGGGACCACTGAAACTTTCTTT CSVSTGTTETFF
. TRBJ2-2 TRBV7-8 14 . TGTGCCAGCAGCAACAGGGCGAACACCGGGGAGCTGTTTTTT CASSNRANTGELFF
TRBD2 TRBJ2-3 TRBV9 19 . TGTGCCAGCAGCGTAGGGGCTAGCGGGACCGGATTGATATCAGATACGCAGTATTTT CASSVGASGTGLISDTQYF
. TRBJ1-6 TRBV5-1 15 . TGCGCCAGCAGCGCCTTGGGAGAATCTAATTCACCCCTCCACTTT CASSALGESNSPLHF
TRBD1 TRBJ2-6 TRBV5-4 15 . TGTGCCAGCAGCCAGGGGGTGCCTGGGGCCAACGTCCTGACTTTC CASSQGVPGANVLTF
TRBD1 TRBJ1-2 TRBV7-9 14 . TGTGCCAGCAGCTTATCCAGGGGGGACTATGGCTACACCTTC CASSLSRGDYGYTF
TRBD2 TRBJ2-7 TRBV19 15 once TGTGCCAGTAGTATAGGAGCTAGCGGGACTGCTGAGCAGTACTTC CASSIGASGTAEQYF
. TRBJ1-1 TRBV19 12 . TGTGCCAGTAGTATACCGGGGACTGAAGCTTTCTTT CASSIPGTEAFF
. TRBJ2-7 TRBV6-4 13 . TGTGCCAGCAGGACTACTTGCTCCTACGAGCAGTACTTC CASRTTCSYEQYF
TRBD1 TRBJ2-7 TRBV6-5 15 few TGTGCCAGCAGTAGTCCGGGACAGATAACCTACGAGCAGTACTTC CASSSPGQITYEQYF
TRBD1 TRBJ2-7 TRBV11-1 15 . TGTGCCAGCAGCTGGGACAGGGGGCCTCTTTACGAGCAGTACTTC CASSWDRGPLYEQYF
. TRBJ1-6 TRBV27 16 . TGTGCCAGCAGTTTATCGTTGGCCCTAGGCGGTTCACCCCTCCACTTT CASSLSLALGGSPLHF
. TRBJ1-1 TRBV10-3 14 once TGTGCCATCAGTGATAATGGGGCCGATGCTGAAGCTTTCTTT CAISDNGADAEAFF
. TRBJ2-1 TRBV6-1 14 . TGTGCCAGCAGTACTACAATCTCCTACAATGAGCAGTTCTTC CASSTTISYNEQFF
. TRBJ1-6 TRBV5-1 15 . TGCGCCAGCAGCGCATGGGCAGGGTCGATTTCACCCCTCCACTTT CASSAWAGSISPLHF
TRBD2 TRBJ2-1 TRBV5-1 16 . TGCGCCAGCAGGCCGACCGGGACTAGCGGGAGCAATGAGCAGTTCTTC CASRPTGTSGSNEQFF
TRBD2 TRBJ2-1 TRBV6-1 15 once TGTGCCAGCAGTATCACTAGCGGGAGGGCGAGTGAGCAGTTCTTC CASSITSGRASEQFF
TRBD1 TRBJ2-3 TRBV28 15 . TGTGCCAGCAGTCACCACAGGGGGCGCGCAGATACGCAGTATTTT CASSHHRGRADTQYF
TRBD1 TRBJ1-4 TRBV28 14 . TGTGCCAGCACTGGTAGGGGGCTTTTAGAAAAACTGTTTTTT CASTGRGLLEKLFF
TRBD1 TRBJ1-3 TRBV7-6 16 . TGTGCCAGCAGCCAGGGACAGGGCTTCTCTGGAAACACCATATATTTT CASSQGQGFSGNTIYF
. TRBJ2-7 TRBV5-6 18 . TGTGCCAGCAGCTCCCCCGGCGCTTGGACACAGGAGGGCTACGAGCAGTACTTC CASSSPGAWTQEGYEQYF
TRBD2 TRBJ2-3 TRBV30 15 . TGTGCCTGGAGTCTCTCTAGCGGGAGCTCAGATACGCAGTATTTT CAWSLSSGSSDTQYF
. TRBJ1-3 TRBV18 14 once TGTGCCAGCTCACCAGCCGGACTTGGAAACACCATATATTTT CASSPAGLGNTIYF
TRBD2 TRBJ2-1 TRBV29-1 14 . TGCAGCGTTGAGAAGACTAGCGGAAACAATGAGCAGTTCTTC CSVEKTSGNNEQFF
. TRBJ1-1 TRBV6-1 16 . TGTGCCAGCAGTGAAGAAGCGGGGGGGCCAGGCACTGAAGCTTTCTTT CASSEEAGGPGTEAFF
TRBD1 TRBJ2-6 TRBV18 15 . TGTGCCAGCTCACCGACAGGGGCTGGGGCCAACGTCCTGACTTTC CASSPTGAGANVLTF
TRBD2 TRBJ2-1 TRBV5-1 15 . TGCGCCAGCAGCTTGGGGTTAGCGGGAGCGAGTGAGCAGTTCTTC CASSLGLAGASEQFF
. TRBJ1-4 TRBV7-9 14 . TGTGCCAGCAGCGGAGGCGGGGCTAATGAAAAACTGTTTTTT CASSGGGANEKLFF
. TRBJ1-1 TRBV9 15 . TGTGCCAGCAGCGCCTTCCGGGGGGCCGGGGCTGAAGCTTTCTTT CASSAFRGAGAEAFF
. TRBJ2-5 TRBV7-9 15 . TGTTCCAGCAGCTCCTCGGACACCTACCAAGAGACCCAGTACTTC CSSSSSDTYQETQYF
TRBD2 TRBJ2-1 TRBV19 13 . TGTGCCGCCGGTGGGGAGGGCTTAAATGAGCAGTTCTTC CAAGGEGLNEQFF
TRBD1 TRBJ2-3 TRBV5-1 16 . TGCGCCAGCAGCCTACAGGGGGTAAGGGGCACAGATACGCAGTATTTT CASSLQGVRGTDTQYF
TRBD2 TRBJ2-7 TRBV7-9 15 . TGTGCCAGCATCGATAGCGGGAGTTATTCCTACGAGCAGTACTTC CASIDSGSYSYEQYF
TRBD2 TRBJ2-5 TRBV5-1 15 few TGCGCCAGCGGAACCGGGACTAGAGGGAAAGAGACCCAGTACTTC CASGTGTRGKETQYF
TRBD2 TRBJ2-7 TRBV5-6 14 . TGTGCCAGCAGCTTGGGACTAGCGGTATACGAGCAGTACTTC CASSLGLAVYEQYF
TRBD2 TRBJ2-5 TRBV5-1 15 . TGCGCCAGCAGCTCGGAGGGACTAGCCCAAGAGACCCAGTACTTC CASSSEGLAQETQYF
TRBD1 TRBJ2-7 TRBV28 17 . TGTGCCAGCAGTACCTTAGGGGACAGTAGGGTGTCTGGAGAGCAGTACTTC CASSTLGDSRVSGEQYF
. TRBJ1-4 TRBV6-5 14 . TGTGCCAGCAGCCCGCCGGGGTTCAATGAAAAACTGTTTTTT CASSPPGFNEKLFF
. TRBJ1-1 TRBV27 18 . TGTGCCAGCAGTTTAGGCGGGCGGAGCAGGGGCTGGAACACTGAAGCTTTCTTT CASSLGGRSRGWNTEAFF
. TRBJ2-6 TRBV7-3 16 . TGTGCCAGCAGCTTATTGGCCCTCTCTGGGGCCAACGTCCTGACTTTC CASSLLALSGANVLTF
TRBD1 TRBJ2-7 TRBV28 14 . TGTGCCAGCAGAGGGACAGGGGGTCTCTACGAGCAGTACTTC CASRGTGGLYEQYF
TRBD2 TRBJ2-3 TRBV29-1 13 . TGCAGCGTTGTTGGCGGGAGTGCAGATACGCAGTATTTT CSVVGGSADTQYF
. TRBJ1-5 TRBV28 15 . TGTGCCAGCAGTTTAGCAGGTTTAGAAAATCAGCCCCAGCATTTT CASSLAGLENQPQHF
TRBD1 TRBJ1-2 TRBV28 15 . TGTGCCAGCAGCATACTATCGGACAGGAACTATGGCTACACCTTC CASSILSDRNYGYTF
TRBD1 TRBJ2-5 TRBV19 16 . TGTGCCAGTAGTATAAGTGGGCAGGGGGCTATGGAGACCCAGTACTTC CASSISGQGAMETQYF
. TRBJ1-2 TRBV14 15 . TGTGCCAGCAGCTCTAGGGGCACGGATATCTATGGCTACACCTTC CASSSRGTDIYGYTF
TRBD2 TRBJ2-3 TRBV11-3 15 . TGTGCCAGCAGCCCCGGACTAGTAGGAACAGATACGCAGTATTTT CASSPGLVGTDTQYF
TRBD2 TRBJ2-5 TRBV5-1 18 . TGCGCCAGCAGCTTGGGACTAGCGGGAGAACCGTACCAAGAGACCCAGTACTTC CASSLGLAGEPYQETQYF
TRBD2 TRBJ2-5 TRBV7-2 14 . TGTGCCAGCAGCTTTAGCGGGGGCCAAGAGACCCAGTACTTC CASSFSGGQETQYF
TRBD1 TRBJ2-7 TRBV6-6 16 . TGTGCCAGCAGTTACTCGACAGGGGACTGGCCCTACGAGCAGTACTTC CASSYSTGDWPYEQYF
. TRBJ2-7 TRBV5-1 15 . TGCGCCAGCAGCTTGGATTCGGGGGTTTTCTACGAGCAGTACTTC CASSLDSGVFYEQYF